These 11 T cell receptor beta chains share one sample of origin, sequenced in a study of blood T cell repertoires in COVID-19. TCRdb's copy holds only in-frame clones and misses some; the assay was immunoSEQ multiplex PCR. The sample holds 210,000 or so clones, roughly 87% seen once. Sequencing was carried out using PBMCs or T cells enriched from blood (not recorded which). The receptors originated from a man aged 30 to 45 who had recovered from COVID-19.

The chain uses TRBV23-1 and TRBJ1-4, with unresolved D. TRBV23-1 is an ORF, and what it does is uncertain. The CDR3 covers 16 residues. Trimming pared 4 bases from V and 5 bases from J, leaving 17 bases between. The CDR3 region is CASSLGQAGGNEKLFF. As DNA, the CDR3 is TGCGCCAGCAGTCTAGGGCAGGCCGGAGGGAATGAAAAACTGTTTTTT.

The chain joins TRBV24-1 to TRBJ2-5, with 7 positions matching TRBD2. Germline-derived CDR1 and CDR2 are KGHDR and SFDVKD. V was clipped by 5 bases and J by 5 bases; unmatched bases: 1. The CDR3 sequence is 12 residues long. In DNA, the CDR3 is TGTGCCACCAGTGGTAGCGGGGAGACCCAGTACTTC. Its translation: CATSGSGETQYF.

The V call is TRBV10-3, the J call TRBJ1-5, with 7 bases fitting TRBD1. The CDR3 sequence is 15 residues long. J was trimmed by 4 bases and V by 3 bases; bases with no gene match: 6. Germline V gene lookup returns CDR1 ENHRY and CDR2 SYGVKD. The CDR3 reads CAISDGGQRNQPQHF. CDR3 nucleotides: TGTGCCATCAGTGATGGGGGACAGCGGAATCAGCCCCAGCATTTT.

A single count supports this clone. V is TRBV18 and J is TRBJ2-1; TRBD1 matches 7 bases. The germline CDR1 and CDR2 sequences are KGHSH and LQKENI. The V gene end was trimmed by 5 bases and the J gene end by 4 bases; junction bases not matched to a gene: 2. There are 13 residues in the CDR3. CDR3 DNA sequence: TGTGCCAGCTCAACGGGACAGTACAATGAGCAGTTCTTC. Protein product: CASSTGQYNEQFF.

The chain recombines TRBV14 with TRBJ2-7; TRBD1 is a possible D gene (6 bases). The V gene's germline CDR1 is SGHDN and CDR2 FVKESK. V was cut by 2 bases and J by 3 bases, with 14 bases left in between. The CDR3 is made up of 15 amino acids. The CDR3 here is CASSQLDRGFYEQYF. The CDR3 DNA is TGTGCCAGCAGCCAATTAGATAGGGGGTTCTACGAGCAGTACTTC.

V usage is TRBV11-2 and J usage is TRBJ2-5; 9 bases are a match to TRBD1. Trimming removed 1 base from V and 1 base from J; junction bases left unmatched: 4. The length of the CDR3 is 16 residues. Germline values: CDR1 SGHAT, CDR2 FQNNGV. CDR3 protein: CASSLGPTGGQETQYF. CDR3 DNA: TGTGCCAGCAGCTTAGGACCGACAGGGGGCCAAGAGACCCAGTACTTC. Filled out from reference TRBV11-2 and TRBJ2-5, the complete variable domain reads EAGVAQSPRYKIIEKRQSVAFWCNPISGHATLYWYQQILGQGPKLLIQFQNNGVVDDSQLPKDRFSAERLKGVDSTLKIQPAKLEDSAVYLCASSLGPTGGQETQYFGPGTRLLVL.

This chain links TRBV11-2 with TRBJ2-1; D is perhaps TRBD2 (5 bases). This CDR3 spans 12 amino acids. V lost 4 bases to trimming and J lost 8 bases, with 9 bases between them. Looked up from germline, CDR1 is SGHAT and CDR2 is FQNNGV. This chain's CDR3 is CASSYKEDEQFF. CDR3 sequence (DNA): TGTGCCAGCAGCTACAAGGAGGATGAGCAGTTCTTC.

The chain employs TRBV10-3 and TRBJ2-1, with 16 bases matching TRBD2. Trimming took 11 bases from V and 7 from J; bases not matched to a gene: 14. The germline V gene has CDR1 ENHRY and CDR2 SYGVKD. The CDR3 runs to 17 residues. The CDR3 spells CASATGTSGGAENEQFF. CDR3 nucleotide sequence: TGTGCCTCCGCAACCGGGACTAGCGGGGGGGCAGAGAATGAGCAGTTCTTC.

The V gene is TRBV2, the J gene TRBJ2-7; TRBD1 matches at 9 bases. Germline assignment: CDR1 SNHLY and CDR2 FYNNEI. Trimming at V came to 8 bases and at J to 1 base, leaving 6 bases not matched to a gene. The CDR3 loop spans 14 amino acids. CDR3 DNA sequence: TGTGCCAGCCAGGGGACAGGGCTTTCCTACGAGCAGTACTTC. Translation: CASQGTGLSYEQYF. The entire variable domain, with the rest obtained from reference TRBV2 and TRBJ2-7, is as follows: EPEVTQTPSHQVTQMGQEVILRCVPISNHLYFYWYRQILGQKVEFLVSFYNNEISEKSEIFDDQFSVERPDGSNFTLKIRSTKLEDSAMYFCASQGTGLSYEQYFGPGTRLTVT.

The chain has TRBV4-3 and TRBJ1-2; D gene ambiguous. V lost 0 bases and J 4 bases, leaving 12 bases between the germline ends. The CDR3 spans 15 residues. CDR1 and CDR2 (germline): LGHNA, YSLEER. For the CDR3, the DNA is TGCGCCAGCAGCCAAGATTCGGCGGATATCTATGGCTACACCTTC. It yields the protein CASSQDSADIYGYTF.

V and J are TRBV5-4 and TRBJ1-2; 8 nucleotides line up with TRBD1. Losses at the gene ends were 2 bases for V and 6 bases for J; bases not matched to a gene: 6. Germline values: CDR1 SGHNT, CDR2 YYREEE (reference sequence). The CDR3 sequence is 14 residues long. Written as DNA, the CDR3 is TGTGCCAGCAGCTTCCTTTCGACAGGGGATGGCTACACCTTC. It encodes CASSFLSTGDGYTF.